Presented here are 30 T cell receptor beta chains from one specimen sequenced in a study of tumor and adjacent non-tumor tissue in lung cancer. TCRbeta libraries were built with three rounds of nested PCR, modified from ARM-PCR. Each CDR3 protein is one row after TCRdb ran MiXCR on the multiplex PCR reads. This repertoire shows approximately 90,000 distinct CDR3 sequences, about 67% found once; its top ten account for about 16%. No cell sorting was done before RNA was extracted from the tissue. Source material: lung tumor tissue. The origin of the receptors is a man between 60 and 75 years old with non-small cell lung cancer.

This clonotype was detected many times. V gene TRBV4-1 combines with J gene TRBJ2-1; TRBD2 matches 16 bases. Germline CDR1 reads MGHRA; CDR2 reads YSYEKL. This CDR3 comprises 20 residues. Trimming cost V 3 bases and J 3 bases; bases outside gene matches: 11. Here the CDR3 reads CASSQKPGLAGGNLYNEQFF. Here the CDR3 DNA reads TGCGCCAGCAGCCAGAAGCCGGGACTAGCGGGAGGGAACCTCTACAATGAGCAGTTCTTC.

This clonotype came up many times. The V gene is TRBV10-3, the J gene TRBJ2-5, with D tentatively TRBD2 (5 bases). The CDR3 is 13 amino acids. Germline CDR1 ENHRY, CDR2 SYGVKD. Trimming pared 4 bases from V and 5 bases from J, leaving 11 bases between. CDR3: CAISASTSETQYF. CDR3 coding DNA: TGTGCCATCAGTGCTAGCACCTCGGAGACCCAGTACTTC.

Concerning this clonotype: The conserved final phenylalanine or tryptophan is absent from the CDR3, which likely points to a read error. The limits of the CDR3 on the DNA are not certain, so only TCRdb's listed CDR3 is given. This chain uses TRBV11-3 with TRBJ2-6. 15 amino acids form the CDR3, both terminal residues included. Germline V gene sequence: CDR1 SGHNT, CDR2 YENEEA. The CDR3 reads CASSQQGSGANVLVL.

By frequency in the sample, this clonotype is medium-sized. This chain uses TRBV11-2 with TRBJ2-5; D call uncertain. V was pared by 2 bases and J by 2 bases, with 15 bases between. The CDR3 runs 16 residues. The germline V gene encodes CDR1 SGHAT and CDR2 FQNNGV. The CDR3 loop reads CASSLNPSTAQETQYF. Here the CDR3 DNA reads TGTGCCAGCAGCTTAAATCCCTCTACGGCACAAGAGACCCAGTACTTC.

In the case of this clonotype: The CDR3 end shows no conserved phenylalanine or tryptophan, and so a read error is likely. Because the CDR3's place on the DNA is in doubt, the DNA is left out and the CDR3 is given as listed by TCRdb. This chain's CDR3 is CASSSNRGGIQYS. The chain has TRBV4-3 and TRBJ2-4; the table calls TRBD1, which could not be checked here. The CDR3 sequence runs 13 residues, both termini included. Germline V CDR1 and CDR2: LGHNA, YSLEER.

This clonotype has only one observation. This may stem from a read error, because a much larger clone lies one nucleotide away. The chain joins TRBV30 to TRBJ2-3, with TRBD2 matching 11 bases. The junction had 7 bases not matched to a gene; V was cut back by 4 bases and J by 7 bases. The CDR3 spans 14 residues. The germline gives CDR1 GTSNPN, CDR2 SVGIG (reference sequence). The CDR3 bases are TGTGCCTGGATCTTTAGCGGGAGGGGGAATACGCAGTATTTT. Protein product: CAWIFSGRGNTQYF.

About this clonotype: At one of its ends the junction is not consistent with the germline gene, which may arise from a read error. The chain couples TRBV12-3 or TRBV12-4 to TRBJ1-1, with TRBD1 as a possible D gene (6 bases). CDR3 size: 13 residues. This CDR3 is CTSSLFGDTEVFF. CDR3 coding DNA: TGTACCAGCAGTTTATTTGGGGACACTGAAGTTTTCTTC.

The rearrangement joins TRBV5-8 to TRBJ2-1, with D tentatively TRBD2 (5 bases). From germline, CDR1 is SGHTS and CDR2 YDEGEE. The CDR3 runs to 12 residues. V dropped 6 bases and J dropped 9 bases, with 13 bases sitting between them. The CDR3 DNA is TGTGCCAGCATCACCGAGGGCTTTGAGCAGTTCTTC. It is translated as CASITEGFEQFF.

A note on this clonotype: Because it lacks the conserved phenylalanine or tryptophan at the end, this CDR3 is likely a read error. The chain combines TRBV12-3 or TRBV12-4 with TRBJ2-6; D perhaps matches TRBD2 (6 bases). The CDR3 totals 17 residues. This CDR3 reads CVSSPGTSVSGANVLTI. The CDR3 nucleotides are TGTGTCAGCAGTCCTGGGACTTCTGTCTCTGGGGCCAATGTCCTGACTATC.

The chain carries TRBV20-1 and TRBJ2-2, with 8 bases identical to TRBD1. CDR3 size: 17 residues. In germline, CDR1 is DFQATT, CDR2 SNEGSKA (reference sequence). J was trimmed by 7 bases and V by 3 bases; bases with no gene match: 16. The CDR3 sequence: CSARRIGQGVFGGELFF. The DNA for the CDR3 is TGCAGTGCTAGGCGAATAGGACAGGGTGTTTTTGGCGGGGAGCTGTTTTTT.

The chain is built from TRBV18 and TRBJ2-5; 11 bases align to TRBD2. CDR1 is KGHSH, CDR2 LQKENI, per germline. J lost 5 bases, V lost 2 bases, and 4 bases had no gene match. This CDR3 has 15 amino acids. CDR3 nucleotide sequence: TGTGCCAGCTCACCAACTAGCGGGAGTGGCGAGACCCAGTACTTC. Translated: CASSPTSGSGETQYF.

This clonotype appeared once. Likely a read error: the CDR3 ends without its conserved phenylalanine or tryptophan. The chain is built from TRBV20-1 and TRBJ2-1; 13 nucleotides line up with TRBD2. The germline V gene has CDR1 DFQATT and CDR2 SNEGSKA (reference sequence). V shed 6 bases, J shed 2 bases, and the junction held 10 bases outside the gene matches. CDR3 length: 17 residues. The CDR3 loop reads CSASGFGLAGAYNEQFL. CDR3 DNA sequence: TGCAGTGCAAGTGGCTTCGGACTAGCGGGGGCCTACAATGAGCAGTTCTTA.

The V and J genes are TRBV6-2 or TRBV6-3 and TRBJ1-5; D unresolved. CDR3 length: 14 amino acids. Germline V gene data show CDR1 as MNHEY and CDR2 as SVGEGT. V was trimmed by 5 bases and J by 9 bases, leaving 17 bases between them. The CDR3 spells CASSLQVLGWPQHF. CDR3 sequence (DNA): TGTGCCAGCAGTCTCCAGGTCCTGGGATGGCCCCAGCATTTT.

CDR3 loop: CISSQVSAEATSTDTQYF. CDR3 nucleotides: TGCATCAGCAGCCAAGTCTCGGCGGAGGCGACGAGCACAGATACGCAGTATTTT. The rearrangement links TRBV4-3 to TRBJ2-3; tentative D call: TRBD2 (5 bases). This CDR3 is built from 18 residues. Per the germline V gene, CDR1 is LGHNA and CDR2 is YSLEER.

Remarks on this clonotype: One end of the junction fails to match germline, which may point to a read error. V usage is TRBV29-1 and J usage is TRBJ2-2; the match to TRBD1 covers 7 bases. This CDR3 is 13 amino acids long. Germline CDR1 and CDR2: SQVTM and ANQGSEA. CDR3 residues: CSVSVTGFGQLFF. CDR3 nucleotide sequence: TGCAGTGTTTCCGTGACAGGGTTCGGGCAGCTGTTTTTT.

Notes on this clonotype: The junction shows a germline mismatch at one end, possibly a read error. The genes are TRBV6-5 and TRBJ2-1; D ambiguous. This CDR3 is 16 amino acids long. Germline lookup yields CDR1 MNHEY and CDR2 SVGAGI. The CDR3 loop reads CASKKIAGRLDNDQFF. CDR3 sequence (DNA): TGTGCCAGTAAGAAAATAGCAGGAAGGTTAGACAATGATCAGTTCTTC.

Comments on this clonotype: The junction does not match germline at one end; this may be a read error. The V call is TRBV10-3, the J call TRBJ1-2; 12 bases are shared with TRBD1. Germline V gives CDR1 ENHRY, CDR2 SYGVKD. The CDR3 loop spans 13 amino acids. The CDR3 nucleotides read TGTGTCATCCGCGGGACAGGGGGCTATGGCTACACATTC. It yields the protein CVIRGTGGYGYTF.

With regard to this clonotype: One junction end does not reproduce the germline sequence, and a read error may be involved. The chain recombines TRBV20-1 with TRBJ2-1; 9 bases line up with TRBD2. The germline CDR1 and CDR2 sequences are DFQATT and SNEGSKA (reference sequence). The length of the CDR3 is 15 residues. The CDR3 spells CCARMFSGSYNEQFF. The DNA of the CDR3 is TGCTGTGCTAGAATGTTTAGCGGGAGTTACAATGAGCAATTCTTC.

Concerning this clonotype itself: It may be a read error: a sequence one base away is much more abundant. This chain connects TRBV12-3 or TRBV12-4 to TRBJ2-5; a possible D gene is TRBD1 (6 bases). This CDR3 spans 15 amino acids. The CDR3 is CVSSLGGLAAETQYF. CDR3 sequence (DNA): TGTGTCAGCAGTTTAGGGGGTTTGGCCGCAGAGACCCAGTACTTC.

Comments on this clonotype: This may stem from a read error, because a much larger clone lies one nucleotide away. The rearrangement uses TRBV6-5 and TRBJ2-3, with D perhaps matching TRBD1 (5 bases). The CDR3 length is 12 residues. The V gene's germline CDR1 is MNHEY and CDR2 SVGAGI. The CDR3 region has the DNA TGTGCCAACAGTACCGGACGGCAGGGGCAGTATTTT. Its translation is CANSTGRQGQYF.

Concerning this clonotype: A much larger clone lies a single base off, so this may be a read error. This chain's CDR3 is CASRRLAGANDQSF. DNA for the CDR3: TGTGCCAGCCGGAGGCTAGCGGGAGCTAATGATCAGTCCTTC. The gene calls are TRBV11-3 and TRBJ2-1, with 10 bases lining up with TRBD2. CDR1 is SGHNT and CDR2 is YENEEA in the germline V gene. CDR3 length: 14 amino acids.

This clonotype has only one observation. Being one base from a much bigger clone, this may be a read error. V and J are TRBV28 and TRBJ2-5, with D perhaps assigned TRBD1 or TRBD2 (5 bases each). Germline CDR1 MDHEN, CDR2 SYDVKM. CDR3 size: 12 residues. The germline V and J ends were trimmed by 4 bases and 7 bases, with 10 bases remaining between them. The CDR3 nucleotides are TGTGCCAGCAGTTCCCCTGGGGGGACCCAGTACTTC. Amino acids: CASSSPGGTQYF.

Concerning this clonotype: This may be a read error, as it is one base from a much larger clone. The V gene is TRBV5-6, the J gene TRBJ2-5; 8 bases fit TRBD1. This CDR3 is 16 amino acids long. Germline CDR1 is SGHDT and CDR2 is YYEEEE. For the CDR3, the DNA is TGTGTCAGCAGCCCTAAAGGACAGGGTGGGATGGAGACCCAGTACTTC. Its protein product is CVSSPKGQGGMETQYF.

This clonotype was seen many times. V usage is TRBV6-5 and J usage is TRBJ2-7; 13 nucleotides agree with TRBD2. CDR3 length equals 17 residues. With V trimmed by 7 bases and J by 4 bases, 13 bases remained unmatched. Looked up from germline, CDR1 is MNHEY and CDR2 is SVGAGI. This CDR3 reads CASTRLAGGETQYEQYF. The CDR3 nucleotides are TGTGCCAGCACCCGACTAGCGGGGGGCGAAACGCAGTACGAGCAGTACTTC.

This sequence joins TRBV11-2 and TRBJ2-1, with 11 nucleotides matching TRBD1. The CDR3 is 14 residues long. Germline V gene sequence: CDR1 SGHAT, CDR2 FQNNGV. V was clipped by 4 bases and J by 8 bases; unmatched bases: 4. The CDR3 is CASSSGQGADEQFF. In nucleotides, the CDR3 is TGTGCCAGCAGCTCCGGACAGGGGGCCGATGAGCAGTTCTTC.

In regard to this clonotype: A much larger clonotype is one base distant, so this may be a read error. V is TRBV20-1 and J is TRBJ2-1; 9 positions match TRBD1. The CDR3 is 12 amino acids. CDR1 DFQATT and CDR2 SNEGSKA come from the germline V gene (reference sequence). J gave up 8 bases and V 8 bases, and 7 bases lay outside the gene matches. DNA of the CDR3: TGCAGTCCCCACAGGGGGCTGGATGAGCAGTTCTTC. It encodes CSPHRGLDEQFF.

For this clonotype: The missing conserved phenylalanine or tryptophan at the end of this CDR3 makes a read error likely. The V call is TRBV11-2, the J call TRBJ2-5; no firm D call. Germline V CDR1 and CDR2: SGHAT, FQNNGV. Trimming left V 8 bases short and J 1 base short, with 20 bases between. This CDR3 has 16 amino acids. Written as DNA, the CDR3 is TGTGCCAGCTCACCTCTCCGAGCAGTGGCCCAAGAGACCCAGTACTTA. Translating gives CASSPLRAVAQETQYL.

With regard to this clonotype: A junction end diverges from the germline sequence, so it may reflect a read error. The V gene is TRBV20-1, the J gene TRBJ2-1, with D possibly TRBD2 on 5 matching bases. This CDR3 spans 16 amino acids. In germline, CDR1 is DFQATT, CDR2 SNEGSKA (reference sequence). The CDR3 region has the DNA TGCAATGCTAGCTTCCCCGGCGCTAGGCCCCTCAATGAGCAGTTCTTC. It specifies CNASFPGARPLNEQFF.

On this clonotype itself: Relative to the germline gene, one junction end is altered; a read error may explain this. The rearrangement links TRBV4-1 to TRBJ1-4, with D hard to call. In germline, CDR1 is MGHRA, CDR2 YSYEKL. The CDR3 is made up of 16 amino acids. The CDR3 region has the DNA TGCGTCAGCAACCATTACTCTGGGTTAACTAATGAAAAACCGTTTTTT. As protein: CVSNHYSGLTNEKPFF.

This clonotype was seen a few times. V is TRBV5-1 and J is TRBJ1-1; 7 nucleotides align to TRBD1. The CDR3 has 15 residues. Germline CDR1 reads SGHRS; CDR2 reads YFSETQ. The junction had 7 bases not matched to a gene; V was cut back by 0 bases and J by 5 bases. In nucleotides, the CDR3 is TGCGCCAGCAGCTTGGATAGGGGGCGCGTAACTGAAGCTTTCTTT. It encodes CASSLDRGRVTEAFF.